Listed below are T cell receptor delta chains from one sample, sequenced in a study of gamma delta lymphoproliferative disorders and STAT genes. TCRdb used CATT to re-call clones from the multiplex PCR reads. The top ten hold roughly 23% of the sample, which has about 3,400 delta-chain clones, approximately 1% seen once. Source material: blood. These receptors came from a human donor in good health. Both conserved end residues are part of each CDR3.

v_gene	j_gene	CDR3aa
TRDV2	TRDJ1	CACDALGDTRTDKLIF
TRDV1	TRDJ2	CALGEFPTIGDPPTLAQLFF
TRDV1	TRDJ1	CALGPFLPTGGYTDKLIF
TRDV2	TRDJ3	CACDSVLGDISSSWDTRQMFF
TRDV2	TRDJ1	CACDGLGEYTDKLIF
TRDV2	TRDJ1	CACDTVLGDARNTDKLIF
TRDV2	TRDJ1	CACDTVGLGDTTDKLIF
TRDV2	TRDJ3	CACDTGGGGYSSWDTRQMFF
TRDV2	TRDJ1	CACDTLPGPDPSNKLIF
TRDV2	TRDJ1	CACDALGDDTDKLIF
TRDV2	TRDJ1	CACDTVSTRTSRGIKTDKLIF
TRDV2	TRDJ1	CAWEVLGDTGKLIF
TRDV2	TRDJ1	CACVPSSGFVIF
TRDV2	TRDJ1	CACDTILKPSYQLGDTHDKLIF
TRDV2	TRDJ1	CACDPLLGDTGDKLIF
TRDV1	TRDJ1	CALGELGSPAINPDKLIF
TRDV2	TRDJ1	CACDPVLGDTHTDKLIF
TRDV2	TRDJ3	CACDTLGDASSWDTRQMFF
TRDV2	TRDJ1	CACDTLRLGDTGYTDKLIF
TRDV2	TRDJ1	CACDTPDWGTSYTDKLIF
TRDV2	TRDJ1	CACDTWGSTDKLIF
TRAV29/DV5	TRDJ1	CAAPSLPTCWGIPLPGGWAVDKLIF
TRDV2	TRDJ1	CACDALGNTDKLIF
TRDV1	TRDJ1	CALGTRLLILGDRALIF
TRDV2	TRDJ1	CACGPLLLRDTNDKLIF
TRDV2	TRDJ1	CACDTVSNWGIEGDTDKLIF
TRAV23/DV6	TRDJ1	CAAILQYWGTDKLIF
TRAV29/DV5	TRDJ1	CAASVGGGYAVFATDKLIF
TRDV3	TRDJ1	CAFIPPGGYDSPDKLIF
TRDV2	TRDJ1	CACDTVGVLGDPAYTDKLIF
TRDV2	TRDJ3	CACGRIGGKSSWDTRQMFF
TRDV1	TRDJ1	CALGETPHIPYWGIWVDKLIF
TRDV2	TRDJ1	CACDTLGAYTDKLIF
TRDV2	TRDJ1	CACDPVATGGFGYTDKLIF
TRDV2	TRDJ1	CACDTVGDPNTDKLIF
TRDV2	TRDJ1	CACDRGVGERTDKLIF